This TCR beta chain was found in a study of blood T cells in healthy people across ages. Sample-barcoded 5' priming and a J-beta primer mix drove a second PCR of 7 to 11 cycles. TCRdb fed the 5' RACE reads into MiXCR, producing one record per CDR3 protein. The table has hundreds of thousands of distinct CDR3 sequences, around 21% seen once. This clonotype was counted many times. This clonotype was obtained from a man between 65 and 80 years old in good health. The sequenced sample consisted of blood.

CDR3 nucleotides: TGTGCCAGCAGCTCGGCGGGAGGGAAGCAGTTCTTC. This codes for CASSSAGGKQFF. The chain joins TRBV7-2 to TRBJ2-1; 9 bases fit TRBD2. V gave up 4 bases and J gave up 11 bases; unmatched junction bases: 3. The germline CDR1 and CDR2 sequences are SGHTA and FQGNSA. The CDR3 runs to 12 residues.